Presented here are 9 T cell receptor beta chains from one specimen sequenced in a study of T cells in Graves' hyperthyroidism and ophthalmopathy. Amplification of TCR beta CDR3 regions was performed using RNA transcripts as template. First-round RT-PCR of the TCR CDR3 relied on the HTBI primer set. TCRdb redid the calling of the multiplex PCR reads with MiXCR, one entry per CDR3 protein. The top ten clones hold roughly a sixth of a sample with some 700,000 distinct CDR3 sequences, 17% of them seen once. The specimen was blood. The source of these receptors is a man aged 50-59 years with Graves' hyperthyroidism.

This clonotype was seen a few times. The chain employs TRBV29-1 and TRBJ2-3, with TRBD2 matching over 8 bases. J lost 0 bases, V lost 6 bases, and 5 bases had no gene match. The CDR3 loop spans 14 amino acids. Germline CDR1 reads SQVTM; CDR2 reads ANQGSEA. As DNA, the CDR3 is TGCAGCGTCAGTAGCGGGGCTAGCACAGATACGCAGTATTTT. This gives the protein CSVSSGASTDTQYF.

About this clonotype: The junction departs from germline at one end; a sequencing error may be responsible. The CDR3 is CASGPLDGGASYGQYF. In DNA, the CDR3 is TGTGCCAGCGGCCCCCTGGACGGAGGCGCTTCCTACGGGCAGTACTTC. The chain links TRBV7-9 to TRBJ2-7; TRBD2 is a possible D gene (5 bases). In germline, CDR1 is SEHNR, CDR2 FQNEAQ (reference sequence). This CDR3 has 16 residues. The full variable domain, rest sourced from reference TRBV7-9 and TRBJ2-7, is DTGVSQNPRHKITKRGQNVTFRCDPISEHNRLYWYRQTLGQGPEFLTYFQNEAQLEKSRLLSDRFSAERPKGSFSTLEIQRTEQGDSAMYLCASGPLDGGASYGQYFGPGTRLTVT.

This clonotype occurred many times. The rearrangement links TRBV7-9 to TRBJ2-3; 7 bases are a match to TRBD1. This CDR3 region has 13 residues. V shed 4 bases and J 5 bases; nucleotides not matched to a gene: 3. The germline CDR1 and CDR2 sequences are SEHNR and FQNEAQ (reference sequence). This chain's CDR3 is CASSSQGRDTQYF. In DNA, the CDR3 is TGTGCCAGCAGCTCACAGGGGAGAGATACGCAGTATTTT.

This clonotype was picked up a small number of times. This chain uses TRBV20-1 with TRBJ1-6; D is unclear. Trimming cost V 3 bases and J 4 bases, with 13 bases left between them. Germline-derived CDR1 and CDR2 are DFQATT and SNEGSKA (reference sequence). CDR3 length: 15 residues. The CDR3, as DNA: TGCAGTGCTAGGGTGGGATTGGGGTATAATTCACCCCTCCACTTT. This translates into CSARVGLGYNSPLHF.

The V call is TRBV5-1, the J call TRBJ1-4, with D hard to call. Germline assignment: CDR1 SGHRS and CDR2 YFSETQ. V was clipped by 4 bases and J by 8 bases, with 18 bases between them. CDR3 length: 15 amino acids. CDR3 residues: CASSPGSNQGEKLFF. CDR3 sequence (DNA): TGCGCCAGCAGCCCGGGTTCCAACCAAGGGGAAAAACTGTTTTTT.

In this sample, this clonotype turned up many times. V and J are TRBV11-2 and TRBJ2-2; D might be TRBD2 (6 bases). Trimming took off 3 bases at V and 4 bases at J, with 12 bases between the two ends. The CDR3 spans 15 residues. Germline V CDR1 and CDR2: SGHAT, FQNNGV. The DNA of the CDR3 is TGTGCCAGCAGCTTTCTGCGGGGAGGCACCGGGGAGCTGTTTTTT. This translates into CASSFLRGGTGELFF.

The table lists this clonotype with many counts. V and J are TRBV20-1 and TRBJ1-5, with 7 bases that match TRBD1. CDR1 is DFQATT, CDR2 SNEGSKA, per germline (reference sequence). Losses at the gene ends were 3 bases for V and 6 bases for J; bases not matched to a gene: 8. CDR3 size: 14 residues. The CDR3 region is CSARVTGKVQPQHF. CDR3 in DNA: TGCAGTGCTAGGGTGACAGGGAAGGTTCAGCCCCAGCATTTT.

This clonotype has a handful of counts. The chain has TRBV25-1 and TRBJ1-2; D call uncertain. With 2 bases removed from V and 4 bases from J, the gap between germline ends came to 8 bases. Germline-derived CDR1 and CDR2 are MGHDK and SYGVNS. The CDR3 has 13 residues. CDR3 residues: CASSEASFYGYTF. DNA of the CDR3: TGTGCCAGCAGTGAAGCCAGCTTCTATGGCTACACCTTC.

For the CDR3, the DNA is TGTGCCAGTAGTAGTAGAAGCACTGAAGCTTTCTTT. Its translation is CASSSRSTEAFF. The chain combines TRBV19 with TRBJ1-1; D is unclear. The CDR3 is 12 residues long. In germline, CDR1 is LNHDA, CDR2 SQIVND (reference sequence). V gave up 4 bases and J gave up 4 bases, with 7 bases separating them.